The present T cell receptor (beta chain) was sequenced within a study of T-cell reconstitution after alpha-beta-depleted transplantation in children. A remark on this clonotype: Its matching antigen is unknown.

Unique molecular identifiers were used in preparing the TCRbeta library. TCRdb itself ran the PCR reads through MiXCR, one entry per CDR3 protein. The sample carries 330,000 or so distinct CDR3 sequences, over 9.5% recorded once. The length of the CDR3 is 14 residues. Germline lookup yields CDR1 LGHNA and CDR2 YNFKEQ. The V end was cut by 2 bases, the J end by 8 bases, with 15 bases between. Study findings and constraints: Surviving thymic progenitors and recipient T cells were the source of high TCRbeta diversity at day 60 in some patients. Approximately two months post-transplant, alpha-beta T cells reportedly originated from several hundred expanded graft clones.

This receptor was identified in a boy younger than two with acute myeloid leukemia, due to receive a stem cell transplant. Source: PBMCs, taken before TCRalphabeta/CD19-depleted stem cell transplant. V gene TRBV4-2 combines with J gene TRBJ1-1; D possibly corresponds to TRBD1 (6 bases). Written as DNA, the CDR3 is TGTGCCAGCAGCCAACCCTTCACAGGGCTCGAAGCTTTCTTT. Protein: CASSQPFTGLEAFF.